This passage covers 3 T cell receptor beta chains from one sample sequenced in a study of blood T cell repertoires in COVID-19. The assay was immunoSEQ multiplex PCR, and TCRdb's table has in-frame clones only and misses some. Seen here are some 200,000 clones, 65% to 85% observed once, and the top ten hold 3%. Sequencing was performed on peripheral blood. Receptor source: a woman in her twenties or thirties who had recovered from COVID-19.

CDR3 nucleotides: TGTGCCAGCAGCTTAGTCTCGCAGCGGCCCACGGGGGATGAGCAGTTCTTC. It specifies CASSLVSQRPTGDEQFF. The genes are TRBV13 and TRBJ2-1; D might be TRBD2 (6 bases). CDR1 and CDR2 (germline): PRHDT, FYEKMQ (reference sequence). Trimming removed 1 base at V and 8 bases at J, with 21 bases between. This CDR3 is 17 amino acids long.

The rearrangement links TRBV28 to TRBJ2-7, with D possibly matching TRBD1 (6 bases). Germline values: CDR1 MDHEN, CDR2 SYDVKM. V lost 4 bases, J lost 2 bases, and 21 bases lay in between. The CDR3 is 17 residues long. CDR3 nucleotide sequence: TGTGCCAGCAGTTCCCAAGGACTGGACAGAACAGCCTACGAGCAGTACTTC. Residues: CASSSQGLDRTAYEQYF.

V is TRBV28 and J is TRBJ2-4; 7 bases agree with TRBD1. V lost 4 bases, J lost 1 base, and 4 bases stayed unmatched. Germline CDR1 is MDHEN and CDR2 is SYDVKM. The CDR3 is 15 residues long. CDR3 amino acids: CASSSSTGAKNIQYF. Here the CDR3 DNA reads TGTGCCAGCAGTTCCTCGACAGGGGCCAAAAACATTCAGTACTTC.